The 13 T cell receptor beta chains below were found in one sample sequenced in a study of lymphopenia after photon versus proton radiotherapy. The repertoire was sequenced with immunoSEQ multiplex PCR; TCRdb's copy has only in-frame clones and lacks some. The sample has 55,000 to 85,000 clones, 92% seen once. Here the sequenced sample was peripheral blood, taken from a patient treated with photon-based radiotherapy. The receptor source for this set is a woman between 40 and 50 years old with cholangiocarcinoma.

The J gene is TRBJ2-2, the V gene TRBV5-1, with 8 bases identical to TRBD2. After removal of 4 bases from V and 4 bases from J, the junction contained 9 bases not matched to a gene. CDR1 and CDR2 from the germline V gene are SGHRS and YFSETQ. The CDR3 extends over 16 amino acids. CDR3 residues: CASSPSGGGRTGELFF. DNA of the CDR3: TGCGCCAGCAGCCCGAGCGGGGGCGGGCGCACCGGGGAGCTGTTTTTT.

This chain links TRBV7-3 with TRBJ1-2; D unclear. The V gene lost 1 base and the J gene lost 0 bases, with 21 bases spanning the gap. This CDR3 contains 19 residues. Germline CDR1 is SGHTA and CDR2 is FQGTGA. The CDR3 loop is CASSLNSQRAPGTNYGYTF. The DNA of the CDR3 is TGTGCCAGCAGCTTAAATAGTCAAAGGGCTCCGGGGACTAACTATGGCTACACCTTC.

As concerns this clone: One end of the junction does not line up with germline, which may come from a read error. The chain carries TRBV19 and TRBJ2-1; D gene ambiguous. From germline, CDR1 is LNHDA and CDR2 SQIVND (reference sequence). CDR3 size: 15 residues. The CDR3: CASSIGRSPYNEQFF. Written as DNA, the CDR3 is TGTGCCAGTAGCATAGGCCGCTCCCCTTACAATGAGCAGTTCTTC. The full variable domain, its missing parts supplied by reference TRBV19 and TRBJ2-1, is DGGITQSPKYLFRKEGQNVTLSCEQNLNHDAMYWYRQDPGQGLRLIYYSQIVNDFQKGDIAEGYSVSREKKESFPLTVTSAQKNPTAFYLCASSIGRSPYNEQFFGPGTRLTVL.

This clone was found once. V gene TRBV5-1 combines with J gene TRBJ2-4, with 10 bases matching TRBD1. The V and J ends lost 3 bases and 4 bases, in that order; junction bases with no gene match: 1. This CDR3 contains 14 residues. The germline gives CDR1 SGHRS, CDR2 YFSETQ. CDR3 residues: CASSSGQGKNIQYF. DNA of the CDR3: TGCGCCAGCAGCTCGGGACAGGGGAAAAACATTCAGTACTTC.

The chain recombines TRBV28 with TRBJ2-7, with TRBD2 as a possible D gene (6 bases). This CDR3 is 16 amino acids long. The V gene lost 4 bases and the J gene lost 2 bases, with 18 bases spanning the gap. The germline V gene has CDR1 MDHEN and CDR2 SYDVKM. DNA of the CDR3: TGTGCCAGCAGTTCCCCTTTTGTTGGGGGGACCTACGAGCAGTACTTC. Translated: CASSSPFVGGTYEQYF.

The chain couples TRBV28 to TRBJ2-1; D gene unclear. Deletions cut 10 bases from V and 4 bases from J, with 11 bases between. Germline CDR1 is MDHEN and CDR2 is SYDVKM. CDR3 length equals 12 residues. In DNA form, the CDR3 reads TGTGCCACCGCGATCTCGTACAATGAGCAGTTCTTC. It translates to CATAISYNEQFF. The complete variable domain, with remaining parts taken from reference TRBV28 and TRBJ2-1, reads DVKVTQSSRYLVKRTGEKVFLECVQDMDHENMFWYRQDPGLGLRLIYFSYDVKMKEKGDIPEGYSVSREKKERFSLILESASTNQTSMYLCATAISYNEQFFGPGTRLTVL.

The chain recombines TRBV29-1 with TRBJ2-7; D is unresolved. Trimming took 4 bases from V and 3 from J, leaving 7 bases between them. Germline V gene lookup returns CDR1 SQVTM and CDR2 ANQGSEA. This CDR3 is 11 amino acids long. The CDR3 loop is CSVVTCYEQYF. The CDR3 nucleotides read TGCAGCGTTGTAACCTGCTACGAGCAGTACTTC.

This clone was seen once. This chain uses TRBV5-1 with TRBJ1-3, with a tentative D call TRBD1 (6 bases). Between the trimmed V and J ends, which lost 0 bases and 2 bases, there was a span of 9 bases. Germline V lookup: CDR1 SGHRS, CDR2 YFSETQ. CDR3 length equals 15 residues. CDR3 in amino acids: CASSLARGPGNTIYF. As DNA, the CDR3 is TGCGCCAGCAGCTTGGCCCGGGGGCCTGGAAACACCATATATTTT.

The chain employs TRBV6-1 and TRBJ2-1; 8 bases match TRBD1. Germline CDR1 MNHNS, CDR2 SASEGT. The V segment lost 4 bases and the J segment 0 bases; nucleotides outside the gene matches: 8. CDR3 size: 17 residues. CDR3 protein: CASSASTGVSSYNEQFF. The DNA of the CDR3 is TGTGCCAGCAGTGCCTCGACAGGGGTTTCCTCCTACAATGAGCAGTTCTTC.

This clone is a singleton in its sample. The genes are TRBV27 and TRBJ1-1; 7 positions agree with TRBD1. Germline V gene sequence: CDR1 MNHEY, CDR2 SMNVEV (reference sequence). This CDR3 has 13 residues. V dropped 8 bases and J dropped 2; count of bases not matched to a gene: 5. CDR3 amino acids: CASGDSYNTEAFF. Here the CDR3 DNA reads TGTGCCAGCGGGGACAGTTACAACACTGAAGCTTTCTTT.

The chain joins TRBV9 to TRBJ1-1; a possible D gene is TRBD1 (5 bases). Germline lookup yields CDR1 SGDLS and CDR2 YYNGEE. CDR3 size: 15 residues. The ends were cut back, 4 bases at V and 5 bases at J, with 18 bases in the middle. The DNA of the CDR3 is TGTGCCAGCAGCCCCCAGGGAGGGATTGGAACTGAAGCTTTCTTT. Residues: CASSPQGGIGTEAFF.

The J gene is TRBJ2-3, the V gene TRBV28, with 7 positions matching TRBD2. CDR3 length equals 14 residues. J gave up 0 bases and V 5 bases, and 2 bases lay outside the gene matches. Looked up from germline, CDR1 is MDHEN and CDR2 is SYDVKM. CDR3 residues: CASSKTSSTDTQYF. The CDR3 region has the DNA TGTGCCAGCAGTAAGACTAGCAGCACAGATACGCAGTATTTT.

The rearrangement uses TRBV9 and TRBJ2-1, with 9 bases lining up with TRBD1. CDR3 length: 16 residues. Germline V gene sequence: CDR1 SGDLS, CDR2 YYNGEE. Trimming took 0 bases from V and 6 from J; bases not matched to a gene: 7. CDR3 DNA: TGTGCCAGCAGCGTAGTGGACAGGGGAACGGGCAATGAGCAGTTCTTC. Amino acid sequence: CASSVVDRGTGNEQFF.